These 7 T cell receptor beta chains were sequenced from one sample in a study of shared clonotypes between healthy human individuals. The table came from immunoSEQ multiplex PCR; TCRdb's copy has only in-frame clones and leaves some out. The sample carries approximately 1.1 million clones, approximately 78% recorded once. The sample taken for sequencing was memory CD4+ T cells from PBMCs. This sample's subset: CD45RA-negative fraction. The receptors stem from a young man in good health. Some clones in this sample may be carry-over from other donors' samples.

The chain combines TRBV7-9 with TRBJ2-7, with D perhaps matching TRBD2 (5 bases). This CDR3 spans 15 amino acids. The germline gives CDR1 SEHNR, CDR2 FQNEAQ (reference sequence). V lost 2 bases and J 0 bases, leaving 11 bases between the germline ends. The CDR3 here is CASSLFPEGSYEQYF. The CDR3 bases are TGTGCCAGCAGCTTATTCCCCGAGGGCTCCTACGAGCAGTACTTC.

This clone occurred a few times. The chain links TRBV27 to TRBJ1-1; 7 bases are a match to TRBD1. CDR1 MNHEY and CDR2 SMNVEV come from the germline V gene (reference sequence). V shed 2 bases and J 3 bases; nucleotides not matched to a gene: 6. This CDR3 is built from 15 residues. Written as DNA, the CDR3 is TGTGCCAGCAGTTTAGCCCCAGGGGGATACACTGAAGCTTTCTTT. Protein sequence: CASSLAPGGYTEAFF.

CDR3 coding DNA: TGTGCCAGCAGTACCGACAGGGGCGGCTACGAGCAGTACTTC. Amino acid sequence: CASSTDRGGYEQYF. The chain links TRBV2 to TRBJ2-7, with 8 bases matching TRBD1. CDR3 length: 14 amino acids. V shed 5 bases and J 3 bases; nucleotides not matched to a gene: 6. Germline-derived CDR1 and CDR2 are SNHLY and FYNNEI.

This clone has a count of ten or more. The chain employs TRBV11-2 and TRBJ2-3; 10 bases align to TRBD1. The V gene's germline CDR1 is SGHAT and CDR2 FQNNGV. The CDR3 covers 15 residues. Germline trimming cut 5 bases from V and 8 bases from J; bases unmatched to any gene: 10. The CDR3 protein is CASSPQTGGIGTQYF. CDR3 DNA sequence: TGTGCCAGCAGCCCACAGACAGGGGGCATCGGTACGCAGTATTTT. Filled out from reference TRBV11-2 and TRBJ2-3, the complete variable domain reads EAGVAQSPRYKIIEKRQSVAFWCNPISGHATLYWYQQILGQGPKLLIQFQNNGVVDDSQLPKDRFSAERLKGVDSTLKIQPAKLEDSAVYLCASSPQTGGIGTQYFGPGTRLTVL.

The chain has TRBV7-2 and TRBJ2-4, with 9 bases aligning to TRBD2. CDR1 is SGHTA, CDR2 FQGNSA, per germline. The CDR3 spans 17 residues. Trimming at V came to 3 bases and at J to 10 bases, leaving 16 bases not matched to a gene. The DNA for the CDR3 is TGTGCCAGCAGCTTCGCTAGCGGGAAGCCTCCCCTTGGGATTCAGTACTTC. Protein product: CASSFASGKPPLGIQYF.

The V and J genes are TRBV30 and TRBJ2-7; the D is unclear. The CDR3 is 13 amino acids. Trimming stripped 2 bases from V and 4 bases from J, with 12 bases between. Germline loops: CDR1 GTSNPN, CDR2 SVGIG (reference sequence). CDR3 DNA sequence: TGTGCCTGGAGTCGGCGGCAACAATACGAGCAGTACTTC. Encoded protein: CAWSRRQQYEQYF.

The rearrangement joins TRBV4-1 to TRBJ2-5; tentatively, D is TRBD2 (5 bases). CDR3 length: 15 amino acids. V lost 4 bases and J lost 4, with 16 bases in between. Germline loops: CDR1 MGHRA, CDR2 YSYEKL. CDR3 loop: CASSLGGVTGETQYF. The DNA of the CDR3 is TGCGCCAGCAGCCTAGGAGGTGTAACGGGAGAGACCCAGTACTTC.